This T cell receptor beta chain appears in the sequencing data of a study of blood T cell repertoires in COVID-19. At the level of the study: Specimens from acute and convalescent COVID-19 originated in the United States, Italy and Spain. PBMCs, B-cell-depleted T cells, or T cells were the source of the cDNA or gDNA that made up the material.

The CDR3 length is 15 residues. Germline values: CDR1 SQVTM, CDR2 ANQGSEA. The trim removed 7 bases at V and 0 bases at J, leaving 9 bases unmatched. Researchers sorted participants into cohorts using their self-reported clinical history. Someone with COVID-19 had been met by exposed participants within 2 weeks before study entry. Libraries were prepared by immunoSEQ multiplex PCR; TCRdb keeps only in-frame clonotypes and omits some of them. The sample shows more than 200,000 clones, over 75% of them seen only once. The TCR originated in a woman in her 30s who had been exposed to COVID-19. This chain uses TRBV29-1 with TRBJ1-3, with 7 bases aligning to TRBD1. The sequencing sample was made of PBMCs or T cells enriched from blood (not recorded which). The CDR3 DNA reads TGCAGCGCCTTGGACAGGTCCTACTCTGGAAACACCATATATTTT. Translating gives CSALDRSYSGNTIYF.